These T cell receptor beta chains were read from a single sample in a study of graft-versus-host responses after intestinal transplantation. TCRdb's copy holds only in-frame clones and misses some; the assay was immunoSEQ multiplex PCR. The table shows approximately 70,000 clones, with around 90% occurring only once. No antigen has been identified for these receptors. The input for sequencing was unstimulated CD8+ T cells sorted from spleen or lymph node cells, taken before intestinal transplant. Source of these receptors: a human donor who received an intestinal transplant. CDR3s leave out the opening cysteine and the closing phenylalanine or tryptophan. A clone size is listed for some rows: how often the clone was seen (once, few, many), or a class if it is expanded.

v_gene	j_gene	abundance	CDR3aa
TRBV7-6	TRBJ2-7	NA	ASSPYNSLGTDATYEQY
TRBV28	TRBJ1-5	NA	ASRGRGTQPQH
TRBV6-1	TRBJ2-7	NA	ASSKGQGVFYEQY
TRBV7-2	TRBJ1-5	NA	ASSLSAGALGRRNQPQH
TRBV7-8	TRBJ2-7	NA	ASSLGVGGDEQY
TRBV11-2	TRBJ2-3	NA	ASSLVPRCTDTQY
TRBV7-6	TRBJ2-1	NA	ASSQLAVAYNEQF
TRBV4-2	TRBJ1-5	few	ASSQERGQINQPQH
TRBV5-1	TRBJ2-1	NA	ASTLAYKADEQF
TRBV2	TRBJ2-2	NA	ASSLVGPQGAGELF